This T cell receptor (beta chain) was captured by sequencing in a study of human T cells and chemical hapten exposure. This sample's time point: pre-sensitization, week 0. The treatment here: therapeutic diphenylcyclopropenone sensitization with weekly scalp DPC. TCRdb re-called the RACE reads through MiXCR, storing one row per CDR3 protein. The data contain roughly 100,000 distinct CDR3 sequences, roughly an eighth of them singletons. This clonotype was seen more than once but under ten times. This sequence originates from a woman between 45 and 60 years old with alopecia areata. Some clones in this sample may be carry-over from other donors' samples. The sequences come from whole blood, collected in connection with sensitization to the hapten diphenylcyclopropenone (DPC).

CDR3 sequence: CASSLTGDQPQHF. In DNA, the CDR3 is TGCGCCAGCAGCTTGACAGGGGATCAGCCCCAGCATTTT. The chain recombines TRBV5-1 with TRBJ1-5; 7 bases are a match to TRBD1. The germline gives CDR1 SGHRS, CDR2 YFSETQ. The CDR3 is made up of 13 amino acids. V lost 1 base, J lost 5 bases, and 0 bases stayed unmatched.